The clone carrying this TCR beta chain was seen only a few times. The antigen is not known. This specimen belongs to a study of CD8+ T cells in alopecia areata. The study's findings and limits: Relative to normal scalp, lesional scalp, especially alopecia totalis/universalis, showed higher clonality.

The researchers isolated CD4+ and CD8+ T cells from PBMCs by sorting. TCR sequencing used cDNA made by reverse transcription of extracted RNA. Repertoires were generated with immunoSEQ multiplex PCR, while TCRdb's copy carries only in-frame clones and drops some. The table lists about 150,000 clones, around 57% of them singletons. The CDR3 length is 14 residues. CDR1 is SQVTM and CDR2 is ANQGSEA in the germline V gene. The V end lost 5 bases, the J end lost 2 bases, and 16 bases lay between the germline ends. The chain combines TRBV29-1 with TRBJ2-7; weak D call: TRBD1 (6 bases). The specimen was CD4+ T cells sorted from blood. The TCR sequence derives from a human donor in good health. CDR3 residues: CSVPGVPGTYEQYF. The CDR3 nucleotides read TGCAGCGTTCCAGGGGTGCCCGGGACCTACGAGCAGTACTTC.